This T cell receptor (beta chain) comes out of a study of cytomegalovirus exposure and HLA in healthy donors. Across the whole study: The platform used for the 120 or so validation repertoires matched that of the approximately 670 first-cohort repertoires, a later analysis reported. Study conclusions and caveats: The classifier, whose performance was assessed in both the original and validation cohorts, reportedly diagnosed cytomegalovirus status with high specificity and sensitivity. In vitro checks showed that a few CMV-associated chains really do target CMV antigens. Among TCR beta chains, those listed as cytomegalovirus-associated numbered 164.

The CDR3 loop spans 13 amino acids. Looked up from germline, CDR1 is SGDLS and CDR2 is YYNGEE. V was pared by 7 bases and J by 8 bases, with 13 bases between. Only in-frame clones appear in the TCRdb table, and some are missing; sequencing was by immunoSEQ multiplex PCR. The top ten clones hold around 1% of a sample with approximately 270,000 clones, approximately 86% of them seen once. This clone has just a few counts. What it binds is unknown. This sequence joins TRBV9 and TRBJ1-6, with D hard to call. The clonotype originates from a woman under 30 in good health and CMV-seronegative. Sequenced sample: PBMCs. CDR3 amino acids: CASSSERDSPLHF. The CDR3 nucleotides read TGTGCCAGCTCGTCCGAGAGGGATTCACCCCTCCACTTT.